The clone carrying this TCR beta chain was counted ten times or more. The CDR3 runs 16 residues. Per germline, CDR1 MNHEY and CDR2 SMNVEV (reference sequence). The ends were cut back, 3 bases at V and 1 base at J, with 13 bases in the middle. Sample time point: newly diagnosed GD, antithyroid drugs for less than 3 months. The TCR library was prepared using RNA isolated from PBMCs. These data are taken from a study of regulatory T cells in long-lasting Graves disease. The authors built TCR beta libraries using iRepertoire HTBI primers and Arm-PCR of CDR3 regions. TCRdb processed the multiplex PCR reads anew with MiXCR; each CDR3 protein has one entry. The sample lists fewer than 500,000 distinct CDR3 sequences, roughly 16% occurring once. A further study also used this sample, focusing on T cells in Graves' hyperthyroidism and ophthalmopathy.

This rearrangement joins TRBV27 to TRBJ1-5, with D maybe TRBD1 (5 bases). This material consisted of peripheral blood mononuclear cells (PBMCs), taken at new diagnosis, from a patient treated with antithyroid drugs. This sequence was found in a middle-aged man with Graves disease. CDR3 DNA: TGTGCCAGCAGTTTTGAGGGGAGAAGGAGCAATCAGCCCCAGCATTTT. It encodes CASSFEGRRSNQPQHF.